These T cell receptor beta chains were read from a single sample in a study of vaccination effects on CD4 cells after COVID-19. No antigen has been assigned to these receptors. Repertoires were generated with immunoSEQ multiplex PCR, while TCRdb's copy carries only in-frame clones and drops some. The repertoire includes tens of thousands of clones, approximately 70% of them detected once, and about 4% sits in the top ten. The sample consisted of CD4+ T cells from PBMCs cultured with HCoV-OC43 spike peptides, taken before COVID-19 vaccination. The receptors were sampled from a human donor who received a COVID-19 vaccine. CDR3s include the opening cysteine and the closing phenylalanine or tryptophan. D genes are given only for firm matches. For some rows the clone size is stated as once, few or many, or as a class when expanded; others skip it.

j_call d_call v_call clone_size cdr3_nt cdr3_aa
TRBJ2-1 TRBD2 TRBV15 . TGTGCCACCAGCAAAGACATTAGCGGGGGGACCCGAAATAAGCAGTTCTTC CATSKDISGGTRNKQFF
TRBJ2-1 . TRBV9 . TGTGCCAGCAGCGTTCGAGACCCAGGAGACAATGAGCAGTTCTTC CASSVRDPGDNEQFF
TRBJ1-1 . TRBV18 . TGTGCCAGCTCAGCACACGAGAACACTGAAGCTTTCTTT CASSAHENTEAFF
TRBJ2-3 TRBD2 TRBV5-8 once TGTGCCAGCCCCCAGGGGCTAGCGGGGTTTTCTAGCACAGATACGCAGTATTTT CASPQGLAGFSSTDTQYF
TRBJ1-1 . TRBV2 few TGTGCCAGCTCCCCTGAGCTGAACACTGAAGCTTTCTTT CASSPELNTEAFF
TRBJ1-1 . TRBV5-8 . TGTGCCAGCAGCCGCGGGAAGTTGATTGGGACTGAAGCTTTCTTT CASSRGKLIGTEAFF
TRBJ1-1 . TRBV6-5 . TGTGCCAGCAGTTACCGGCAGGGGTTGAACACTGAAGCTTTCTTT CASSYRQGLNTEAFF
TRBJ1-4 . TRBV30 . TGTGCCTGGAGTGTTGGGCAAAGGGGAAAACTGTTTTTT CAWSVGQRGKLFF
TRBJ1-2 . TRBV18 . TGTGCCAGCTCACCGGGCAGCTATGGCTACACCTTC CASSPGSYGYTF
TRBJ2-2 TRBD1 TRBV11-3 few TGTGCCAGCAGCTTAGAAAAATGGGGACAGGGCGGAACCGGGGAGCTGTTTTTT CASSLEKWGQGGTGELFF
TRBJ1-2 . TRBV27 . TGTGCCAGCAGTTTCAGGGCTGACGGGTATGGCTACACCTTC CASSFRADGYGYTF
TRBJ2-3 . TRBV9 . TGTGCCAGCAGCGTAGTGGCTAGTCAGCCAGATACGCAGTATTTT CASSVVASQPDTQYF
TRBJ2-5 . TRBV18 . TGTGCCAGCTCCCGGGGGAGCTTGGAGACCCAGTACTTC CASSRGSLETQYF
TRBJ2-3 . TRBV9 . TGTGCCAGCAGCGTAGGTTACTACCGCACAGATACGCAGTATTTT CASSVGYYRTDTQYF
TRBJ1-1 TRBD1 TRBV6-5 . TGTGCCATCAGGGGGACAGAGAAAGCTTTCTTT CAIRGTEKAFF
TRBJ1-2 . TRBV5-1 . TGCGCCAGCAGCTCCACGGGGGGCGTCTATGGCTACACCTTC CASSSTGGVYGYTF
TRBJ2-1 . TRBV3-1/TRBV3-2 . TGTGCCAGCAGCCTTAACTATGAGCAGTTCTTC CASSLNYEQFF
TRBJ2-3 TRBD2 TRBV7-2 . TGTGCCAGCAGCTTAGATCTAGCGGGGGGCACAGATACGCAGTATTTT CASSLDLAGGTDTQYF
TRBJ2-3 TRBD1 TRBV7-9 . TGTGCCAGCAGCCTTAGCCTCGGGACAGGAACAGATACGCAGTATTTT CASSLSLGTGTDTQYF
TRBJ2-5 TRBD2 TRBV3-1/TRBV3-2 . TGTGCCAGCAGCCTACGGACTAGCGGAGAGACCCAGTACTTC CASSLRTSGETQYF
TRBJ1-5 . TRBV6-5 . TGTGCCAGCAGAAAGTCATCGGGGGGGCGTCAGCCCCAGCATTTT CASRKSSGGRQPQHF
TRBJ1-1 . TRBV19 . TGTGCCAGTAGCCTCATGACGGGATCCATGAACACTGAAGCTTTCTTT CASSLMTGSMNTEAFF
TRBJ1-5 . TRBV5-8 . TGTGCCAGCAGCTTGTTTCAGGGTGGTCAGCCCCAGCATTTT CASSLFQGGQPQHF
TRBJ1-6 TRBD1 TRBV27 . TGTGCCAGCAGTTTAACGGGACAGGTCAATTCACCCCTCCACTTT CASSLTGQVNSPLHF
TRBJ1-2 TRBD1 TRBV2 . TGTGCCAGCACGGGGGACAGGGGGCCGCTCTATGGCTACACCTTC CASTGDRGPLYGYTF
TRBJ2-5 . TRBV5-4 . TGTGCCAGCAGCTGGGGTGCGGGGGCCCCCTTGGAGACCCAGTACTTC CASSWGAGAPLETQYF
TRBJ1-1 . TRBV6-6 . TGTGCCAGCAGTCTACAGAACACTGAAGCTTTCTTT CASSLQNTEAFF
TRBJ1-1 TRBD1 TRBV7-2 . TGTGCCAGCAGCTCTCAGGGGGCTCGAACTGAAGCTTTCTTT CASSSQGARTEAFF
TRBJ1-2 TRBD1 TRBV11-2 few TGTGCCAGCAGCCTAGGACAGGGGAACTATGGCTACACCTTC CASSLGQGNYGYTF
TRBJ1-5 TRBD1 TRBV19 . TGTGCCAGTACAAGACAGGGGGGCAATCAGCCCCAGCATTTT CASTRQGGNQPQHF
TRBJ1-3 . TRBV5-1 . TGCGCCAGCAGCTTGGATACAGGGCGGCCTGGAAACACCATATATTTT CASSLDTGRPGNTIYF
TRBJ2-5 . TRBV18 . TGTGCCAGCTCGCCACTGGTGGGGGCCCAAGAGACCCAGTACTTC CASSPLVGAQETQYF
TRBJ1-1 . TRBV10-3 . TGTGCCATCAGTAGGGACATGAACACTGAAGCTTTCTTT CAISRDMNTEAFF
TRBJ1-2 . TRBV29-1 . TGCAGCGTTGACACAGGGACAAACTATGGCTACACCTTC CSVDTGTNYGYTF
TRBJ2-5 TRBD1 TRBV6-5 . TGTGCCAGCAGAACAGGGGGAAGAGAGACCCAGTACTTC CASRTGGRETQYF
TRBJ2-3 TRBD2 TRBV3-1/TRBV3-2 . TGTGCCAGCAGCCCTGGGACTAGCGGGGGGGAGGGGCAGTATTTT CASSPGTSGGEGQYF
TRBJ2-5 . TRBV5-1 . TGCGCCAGCAGCCCGGGGGGACAGCGAGAGACCCAGTACTTC CASSPGGQRETQYF
TRBJ2-6 . TRBV20-1 . TGCAGTGCTAGTAGAGAGTCTGGGGCCAACGTCCTGACTTTC CSASRESGANVLTF
TRBJ1-5 . TRBV6-2/TRBV6-3 . TGTGCCAGCAGTTACGACGGAAATCAGCCCCAGCATTTT CASSYDGNQPQHF
TRBJ1-2 TRBD1 TRBV19 few TGTGCCAGTAGTATGACAGGGAGTAACTATGGCTACACCTTC CASSMTGSNYGYTF
TRBJ1-2 . TRBV6-1 . TGTGCCAGCAGTGGCCTCTCGAACATTGGTTTGGCTAACTATGGCTACACCTTC CASSGLSNIGLANYGYTF
TRBJ2-2 TRBD1 TRBV9 few TGTGCCAGCAGCCCAGGACAGGGGGAGACCGGGGAGCTGTTTTTT CASSPGQGETGELFF
TRBJ1-4 . TRBV10-2 . TGCGCCAGCAGTGGATTACAGGGTAGGGAAAAACTGTTTTTT CASSGLQGREKLFF
TRBJ1-5 . TRBV2 . TGTGCCAGCAGTTTCCGGCGACAGAATCAGCCCCAGCATTTT CASSFRRQNQPQHF
TRBJ2-5 . TRBV5-1 . TGCGCCAGCAGCTTGCGTGTTGGGCAGCAAGAGACCCAGTACTTC CASSLRVGQQETQYF
TRBJ1-1 . TRBV9 few TGTGCCAGCAGCGCTAGTCTGAACACTGAAGCTTTCTTT CASSASLNTEAFF
TRBJ1-5 . TRBV27 . TGTGCCAGCAGTTTATGGGGACGGGCAGCTAGAGATCAGCCCCAGCATTTT CASSLWGRAARDQPQHF
TRBJ1-5 . TRBV6-5 . TGTGCCAGTGCGAGAATCAGGGGTAGCAATCAGCCCCAGCATTTT CASARIRGSNQPQHF
TRBJ1-2 . TRBV29-1 . TGCAGCGCCTCGGACAGCAATAACTATGGCTACACCTTC CSASDSNNYGYTF
TRBJ1-1 . TRBV5-1 . TGCGCCAGCAGCTTGGGAGTTATCGGTGAAGCTTTCTTT CASSLGVIGEAFF
TRBJ1-2 . TRBV12-2 . TGTGCAAGTCGCGTGGGGACAGGGGGGGGTGGCTACACCTTC CASRVGTGGGGYTF
TRBJ2-1 TRBD2 TRBV2 . TGTGCCAGCGGCAAAAGCGGGGAAGGGGTTGAGCAGTTCTTC CASGKSGEGVEQFF
TRBJ1-5 . TRBV6-5 . TGTGCCAGCAGTTACTCGGACAGAAGCAATCAGCCCCAGCATTTT CASSYSDRSNQPQHF
TRBJ2-1 TRBD1 TRBV18 once TGTGCCAGCTCACCCCGGACAGGGATAGCCAATGAGCAGTTCTTC CASSPRTGIANEQFF
TRBJ2-5 . TRBV7-2 . TGTGCCAGCAGCTTAGGCAGGGGTGAGACCCAGTACTTC CASSLGRGETQYF
TRBJ1-2 . TRBV28 . TGTGCCAGCAGTTTAGGGCAGAACTATGGCTACACCTTC CASSLGQNYGYTF